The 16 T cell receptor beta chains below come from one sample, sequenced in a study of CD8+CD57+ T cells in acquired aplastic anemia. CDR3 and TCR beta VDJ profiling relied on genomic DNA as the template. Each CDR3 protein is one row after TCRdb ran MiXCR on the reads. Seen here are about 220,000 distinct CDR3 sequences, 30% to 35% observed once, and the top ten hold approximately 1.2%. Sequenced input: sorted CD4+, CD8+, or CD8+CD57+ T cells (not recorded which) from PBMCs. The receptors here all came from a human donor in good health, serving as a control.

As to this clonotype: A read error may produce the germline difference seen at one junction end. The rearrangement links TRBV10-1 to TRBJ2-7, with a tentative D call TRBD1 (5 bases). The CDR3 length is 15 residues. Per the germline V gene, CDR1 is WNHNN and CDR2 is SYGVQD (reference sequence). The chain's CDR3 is CASSESGPRAYEQHF. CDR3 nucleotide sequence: TGCGCCAGCAGTGAGTCAGGGCCCAGGGCATACGAGCAGCACTTC.

Here the CDR3 reads CASGVSGNTEAFF. The CDR3 DNA reads TGTGCCAGCGGGGTGAGTGGGAACACTGAAGCTTTCTTT. This chain links TRBV7-9 with TRBJ1-1; D gene ambiguous. The ends were cut back, 8 bases at V and 1 base at J, with 11 bases in the middle. The CDR3 runs 13 residues. CDR1 and CDR2 (germline): SEHNR, FQNEAQ (reference sequence).

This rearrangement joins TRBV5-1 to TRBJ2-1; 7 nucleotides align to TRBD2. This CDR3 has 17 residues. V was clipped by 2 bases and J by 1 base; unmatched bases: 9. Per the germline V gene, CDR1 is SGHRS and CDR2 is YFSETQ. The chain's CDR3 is CASSFPPGGGSYNEQFF. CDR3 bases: TGCGCCAGCAGCTTCCCACCGGGAGGTGGATCCTACAATGAGCAGTTCTTC. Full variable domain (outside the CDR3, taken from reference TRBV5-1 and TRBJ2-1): KAGVTQTPRYLIKTRGQQVTLSCSPISGHRSVSWYQQTPGQGLQFLFEYFSETQRNKGNFPGRFSGRQFSNSRSEMNVSTLELGDSALYLCASSFPPGGGSYNEQFFGPGTRLTVL.

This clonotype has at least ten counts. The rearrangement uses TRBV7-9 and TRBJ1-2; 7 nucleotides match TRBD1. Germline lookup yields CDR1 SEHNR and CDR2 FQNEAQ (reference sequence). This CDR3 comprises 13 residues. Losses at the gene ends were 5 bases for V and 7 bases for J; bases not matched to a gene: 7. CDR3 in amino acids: CASSVTGEGGYTF. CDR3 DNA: TGTGCCAGCAGCGTTACAGGGGAGGGTGGCTACACCTTC.

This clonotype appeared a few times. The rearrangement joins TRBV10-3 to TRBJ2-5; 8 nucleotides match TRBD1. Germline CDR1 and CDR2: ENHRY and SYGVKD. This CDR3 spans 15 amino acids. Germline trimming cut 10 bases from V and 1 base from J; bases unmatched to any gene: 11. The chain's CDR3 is CASSGQGYLQETQYF. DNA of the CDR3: TGTGCCAGCAGCGGACAGGGCTACCTCCAAGAGACCCAGTACTTC.

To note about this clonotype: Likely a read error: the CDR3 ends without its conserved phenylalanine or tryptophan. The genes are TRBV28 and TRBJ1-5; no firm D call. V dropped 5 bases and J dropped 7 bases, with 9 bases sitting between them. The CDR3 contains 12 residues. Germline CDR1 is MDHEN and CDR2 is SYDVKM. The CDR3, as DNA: TGTGCCAGCAGTATCGAGCAGCAGCCCCAGCATTAT. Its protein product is CASSIEQQPQHY.

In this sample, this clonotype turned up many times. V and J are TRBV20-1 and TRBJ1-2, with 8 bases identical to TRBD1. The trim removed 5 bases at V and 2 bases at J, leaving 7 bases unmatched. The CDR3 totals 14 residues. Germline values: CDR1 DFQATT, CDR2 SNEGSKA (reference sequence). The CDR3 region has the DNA TGCAGTGCTGGACAGGGTCGAGGCAACTATGGCTACACCTTC. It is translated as CSAGQGRGNYGYTF.

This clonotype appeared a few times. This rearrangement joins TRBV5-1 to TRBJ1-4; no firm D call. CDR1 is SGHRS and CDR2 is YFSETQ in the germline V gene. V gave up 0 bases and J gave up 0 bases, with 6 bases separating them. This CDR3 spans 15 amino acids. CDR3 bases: TGCGCCAGCAGCTTGGAAGACGCAACTAATGAAAAACTGTTTTTT. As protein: CASSLEDATNEKLFF. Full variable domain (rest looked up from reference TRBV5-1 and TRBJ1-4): KAGVTQTPRYLIKTRGQQVTLSCSPISGHRSVSWYQQTPGQGLQFLFEYFSETQRNKGNFPGRFSGRQFSNSRSEMNVSTLELGDSALYLCASSLEDATNEKLFFGSGTQLSVL.

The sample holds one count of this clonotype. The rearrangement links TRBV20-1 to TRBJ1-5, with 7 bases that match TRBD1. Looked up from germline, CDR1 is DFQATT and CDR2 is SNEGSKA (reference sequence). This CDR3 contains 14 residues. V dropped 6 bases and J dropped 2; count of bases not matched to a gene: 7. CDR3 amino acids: CSATGERGNQPQHF. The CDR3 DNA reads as TGCAGTGCCACAGGGGAAAGGGGCAATCAGCCCCAGCATTTT.

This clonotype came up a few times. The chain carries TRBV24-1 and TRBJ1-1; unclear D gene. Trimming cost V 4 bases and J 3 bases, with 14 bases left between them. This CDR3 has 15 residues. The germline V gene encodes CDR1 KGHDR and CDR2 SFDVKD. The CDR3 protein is CATSEGFSGDTEAFF. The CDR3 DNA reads TGTGCCACCAGTGAGGGGTTCTCCGGGGACACTGAAGCTTTCTTT.

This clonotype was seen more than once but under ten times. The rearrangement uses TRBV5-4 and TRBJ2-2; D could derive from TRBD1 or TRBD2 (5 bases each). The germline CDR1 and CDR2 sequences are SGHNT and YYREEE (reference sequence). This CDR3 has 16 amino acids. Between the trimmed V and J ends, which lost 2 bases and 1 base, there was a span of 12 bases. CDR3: CASSFLSGRNTGELFF. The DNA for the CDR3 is TGTGCCAGCAGCTTTCTGTCGGGACGGAACACCGGGGAGCTGTTTTTT.

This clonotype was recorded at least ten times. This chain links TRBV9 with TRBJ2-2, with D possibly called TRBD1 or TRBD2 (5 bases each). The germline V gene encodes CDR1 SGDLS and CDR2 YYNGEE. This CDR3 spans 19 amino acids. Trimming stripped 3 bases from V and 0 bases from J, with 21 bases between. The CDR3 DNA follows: TGTGCCAGCAGCGCAGGGATGGGACGGCTGATTACGAACACCGGGGAGCTGTTTTTT. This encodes CASSAGMGRLITNTGELFF.

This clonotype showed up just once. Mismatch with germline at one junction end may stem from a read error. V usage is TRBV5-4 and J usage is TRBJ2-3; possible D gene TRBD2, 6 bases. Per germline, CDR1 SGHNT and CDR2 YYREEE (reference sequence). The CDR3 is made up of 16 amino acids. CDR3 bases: TGTGCCAGCAGCTTGGCGTGGAGGGGAGGCACAGATACGCGGTATTTT. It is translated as CASSLAWRGGTDTRYF.

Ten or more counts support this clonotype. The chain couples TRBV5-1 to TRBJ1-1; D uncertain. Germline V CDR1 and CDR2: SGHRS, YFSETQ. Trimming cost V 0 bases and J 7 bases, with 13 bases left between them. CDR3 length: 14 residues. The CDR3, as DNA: TGCGCCAGCAGCTTGGTAACGTCGGGTGGTGAAGCTTTCTTT. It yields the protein CASSLVTSGGEAFF.

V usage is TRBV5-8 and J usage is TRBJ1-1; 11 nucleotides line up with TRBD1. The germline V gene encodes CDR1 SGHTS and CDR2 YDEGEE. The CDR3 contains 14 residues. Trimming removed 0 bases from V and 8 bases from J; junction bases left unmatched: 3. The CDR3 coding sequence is TGTGCCAGCAGCTTGGGGACAGGGGGCGCGGAAGCTTTCTTT. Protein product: CASSLGTGGAEAFF.

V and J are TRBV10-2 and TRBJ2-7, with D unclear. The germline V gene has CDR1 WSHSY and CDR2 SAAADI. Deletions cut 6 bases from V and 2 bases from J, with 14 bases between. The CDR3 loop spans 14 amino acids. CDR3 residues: CASSSSTLTYEQYF. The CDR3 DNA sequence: TGCGCCAGCAGCTCCTCTACTCTTACCTACGAGCAGTACTTC.